These 19 T cell receptor beta chains originate from one sample sequenced in a study of T cells in Graves' hyperthyroidism and ophthalmopathy. TCR beta CDR3 sequences were amplified from RNA transcripts. When the TCR CDR3 underwent first-round RT-PCR, the HTBI primer set was used. Each CDR3 protein gets one entry after TCRdb re-called the multiplex PCR reads with MiXCR. The table shows 160,000 or so distinct CDR3 sequences, with over 7.5% occurring only once. The specimen was blood. These TCRs come from a woman aged 18-30 years with Graves' hyperthyroidism that later progressed to Graves' ophthalmopathy.

This clonotype has ten or more counts. The genes are TRBV27 and TRBJ1-1, with D possibly matching TRBD1 (6 bases). V dropped 2 bases and J dropped 7 bases, with 14 bases sitting between them. This CDR3 has 14 amino acids. Germline V gives CDR1 MNHEY, CDR2 SMNVEV (reference sequence). CDR3 in amino acids: CASSLEGGLSEAFF. The CDR3 coding sequence is TGTGCCAGCAGTTTAGAGGGGGGGTTAAGTGAAGCTTTCTTT.

This clonotype was observed at least ten times. The CDR3 sequence is CASSVLAGGNNEQFF. The CDR3 DNA follows: TGTGCCAGCAGCGTACTAGCGGGAGGGAACAATGAGCAGTTCTTC. The V gene is TRBV13, the J gene TRBJ2-1; 13 bases are a match to TRBD2. The CDR3 extends over 15 amino acids. Germline V CDR1 and CDR2: PRHDT, FYEKMQ (reference sequence). V lost 5 bases, J lost 5 bases, and 3 bases stayed unmatched. Variable domain in full (rest from reference TRBV13 and TRBJ2-1): AAGVIQSPRHLIKEKRETATLKCYPIPRHDTVYWYQQGPGQDPQFLISFYEKMQSDKGSIPDRFSAQQFSDYHSELNMSSLELGDSALYFCASSVLAGGNNEQFFGPGTRLTVL.

The gene calls are TRBV6-2 or TRBV6-3 and TRBJ2-1; the match to TRBD2 covers 8 bases. V shed 5 bases, J shed 5 bases, and the junction held 8 bases outside the gene matches. CDR3 length equals 15 residues. CDR1 is MNHEY, CDR2 SVGEGT, per germline. The CDR3 DNA follows: TGTGCCAGCAGTCCCGGGACTAGTAGCGACAATGAGCAGTTCTTC. It translates to CASSPGTSSDNEQFF.

This clonotype was detected ten times or more. In nucleotides, the CDR3 is TGTGCCAGCAGTTCACCGGGACAGGGGAACAATGAGCAGTTCTTC. Its protein is CASSSPGQGNNEQFF. The chain couples TRBV27 to TRBJ2-1; 10 bases map to TRBD1. Germline V gene sequence: CDR1 MNHEY, CDR2 SMNVEV (reference sequence). The CDR3 is made up of 15 amino acids. The J segment lost 5 bases and the V segment lost 4 bases, leaving 5 bases of the junction unmatched.

This clonotype appeared many times. For the CDR3, the DNA is TGTGCCAGCAGTGAAGCATGGGCGCAACGGGGGGAGCAGTACTTC. Its translation: CASSEAWAQRGEQYF. The chain is built from TRBV6-1 and TRBJ2-7, with D tentatively TRBD2 (6 bases). V was shortened by 0 bases and J by 7 bases, with 16 bases between the two germline ends. Germline-derived CDR1 and CDR2 are MNHNS and SASEGT. The CDR3 spans 15 residues.

This clonotype came up many times. V usage is TRBV5-1 and J usage is TRBJ1-1; D remains unclear. V dropped 7 bases and J dropped 1 base, with 14 bases sitting between them. There are 14 residues in the CDR3. Germline V gene lookup returns CDR1 SGHRS and CDR2 YFSETQ. CDR3 loop: CASRTDWGNTEAFF. CDR3 DNA sequence: TGCGCCAGCCGGACCGATTGGGGGAACACTGAAGCTTTCTTT.

At least ten counts were recorded for this clonotype. The chain links TRBV6-1 to TRBJ2-6, with 7 bases lining up with TRBD1. CDR1 is MNHNS, CDR2 SASEGT, per germline. CDR3 length: 15 residues. Losses at the gene ends were 3 bases for V and 1 base for J; bases not matched to a gene: 0. CDR3 sequence (DNA): TGTGCCAGCAGTGAGGGACAGTCTGGGGCCAACGTCCTGACTTTC. This sequence encodes CASSEGQSGANVLTF.

The chain carries TRBV25-1 and TRBJ1-4; D remains unclear. Germline V CDR1 and CDR2: MGHDK, SYGVNS. V gave up 5 bases and J gave up 5 bases, with 9 bases separating them. CDR3 size: 13 residues. CDR3 nucleotide sequence: TGTGCCAGCAGTCCCTATGGGAATGAAAAACTGTTTTTT. It encodes CASSPYGNEKLFF. The complete variable domain, with remaining parts taken from reference TRBV25-1 and TRBJ1-4, reads EADIYQTPRYLVIGTGKKITLECSQTMGHDKMYWYQQDPGMELHLIHYSYGVNSTEKGDLSSESTVSRIRTEHFPLTLESARPSHTSQYLCASSPYGNEKLFFGSGTQLSVL.

This clonotype was counted at least ten times. V and J are TRBV13 and TRBJ2-5; D gene uncertain. Germline values: CDR1 PRHDT, CDR2 FYEKMQ (reference sequence). V lost 3 bases to trimming and J lost 0 bases, with 8 bases between them. The CDR3 totals 14 residues. The CDR3 nucleotides are TGTGCCAGCAGCTTGCTGGGGAACCAAGAGACCCAGTACTTC. Protein: CASSLLGNQETQYF. Full variable domain (remainder filled in from reference TRBV13 and TRBJ2-5): AAGVIQSPRHLIKEKRETATLKCYPIPRHDTVYWYQQGPGQDPQFLISFYEKMQSDKGSIPDRFSAQQFSDYHSELNMSSLELGDSALYFCASSLLGNQETQYFGPGTRLLVL.

The chain employs TRBV5-1 and TRBJ2-7, with TRBD2 as a possible D gene (6 bases). Germline CDR1 reads SGHRS; CDR2 reads YFSETQ. Trimming cost V 0 bases and J 0 bases, with 13 bases left between them. The CDR3 consists of 16 residues. DNA for the CDR3: TGCGCCAGCAGCTTGGCCGCTGGGGGGACCTCCTACGAGCAGTACTTC. Protein product: CASSLAAGGTSYEQYF.

Ten or more counts support this clonotype. The chain carries TRBV6-5 and TRBJ1-3; a possible D gene is TRBD1 (5 bases). Per the germline V gene, CDR1 is MNHEY and CDR2 is SVGAGI. This CDR3 has 15 amino acids. V lost 2 bases to trimming and J lost 4 bases, with 12 bases between them. Here the CDR3 DNA reads TGTGCCAGCAGTTACGTTCAGGGATACGGAAACACCATATATTTT. Protein: CASSYVQGYGNTIYF.

There are many counts of this clonotype. The rearrangement links TRBV28 to TRBJ2-4; D is undetermined. Germline lookup yields CDR1 MDHEN and CDR2 SYDVKM. Trimming took 5 bases from V and 1 from J, leaving 12 bases between them. This CDR3 spans 15 amino acids. The CDR3 spells CASSPQPFAKNIQYF. CDR3 nucleotides: TGTGCCAGCAGTCCTCAACCCTTTGCCAAAAACATTCAGTACTTC.

This clonotype has ten or more counts. CDR3 loop: CASRETELNTEAFF. DNA for the CDR3: TGTGCCAGCAGGGAGACCGAATTGAACACTGAAGCTTTCTTT. J is TRBJ1-1 and V is TRBV27, with D hard to call. V lost 6 bases to trimming and J lost 0 bases, with 11 bases between them. CDR1 and CDR2 (germline): MNHEY, SMNVEV (reference sequence). This CDR3 contains 14 residues.

This clonotype was picked up many times. The chain employs TRBV18 and TRBJ1-5; D perhaps matches TRBD1 (6 bases). The CDR3 spans 14 residues. Trimming cost V 2 bases and J 4 bases, with 9 bases left between them. Germline V gene lookup returns CDR1 KGHSH and CDR2 LQKENI. The CDR3 DNA sequence: TGTGCCAGCTCACCATCCGGACAGAATCAGCCCCAGCATTTT. As protein: CASSPSGQNQPQHF. Drawing the rest from reference TRBV18 and TRBJ1-5, the complete variable domain is NAGVMQNPRHLVRRRGQEARLRCSPMKGHSHVYWYRQLPEEGLKFMVYLQKENIIDESGMPKERFSAEFPKEGPSILRIQQVVRGDSAAYFCASSPSGQNQPQHFGDGTRLSIL.

This clonotype was picked up one time. This sequence may be a read error, since a much larger clone differs from it by one base. This chain connects TRBV7-2 to TRBJ2-5, with D unclear. Germline V gives CDR1 SGHTA, CDR2 FQGNSA. CDR3 size: 13 residues. This CDR3 reads CAGSSWFQETQYF. The CDR3 DNA reads as TGTGCCGGCAGCTCTTGGTTCCAAGAGACCCAGTACTTC.

This clonotype was found many times. The J gene is TRBJ1-2, the V gene TRBV11-2; the D is unclear. Germline CDR1 SGHAT, CDR2 FQNNGV. This CDR3 region has 13 residues. Trimming took off 1 base at V and 8 bases at J, with 11 bases between the two ends. In DNA, the CDR3 is TGTGCCAGCAGCTTAGGGAGGTTGGGGGGCTACACCTTC. It translates to CASSLGRLGGYTF.

This clonotype was recorded many times. The chain combines TRBV11-2 with TRBJ1-3; D remains unclear. V was cut by 7 bases and J by 0 bases, with 10 bases left in between. The CDR3 loop spans 14 amino acids. The germline V gene encodes CDR1 SGHAT and CDR2 FQNNGV. This CDR3 is CASTLSSSGNTIYF. As DNA, the CDR3 is TGTGCCAGCACCTTGAGCAGCTCTGGAAACACCATATATTTT.

In its sample, this clonotype was seen a few times. The chain carries TRBV5-6 and TRBJ1-6; D uncertain. This CDR3 comprises 17 residues. Germline CDR1 SGHDT, CDR2 YYEEEE. Trimming cost V 0 bases and J 0 bases, with 10 bases left between them. CDR3 nucleotide sequence: TGTGCCAGCAGCTTGGTCGCGGCGAGCTCCTATAATTCACCCCTCCACTTT. Protein: CASSLVAASSYNSPLHF.

The table lists this clonotype with many counts. V is TRBV28 and J is TRBJ1-1; 8 bases are a match to TRBD1. With V trimmed by 4 bases and J by 3 bases, 7 bases remained unmatched. The germline gives CDR1 MDHEN, CDR2 SYDVKM. CDR3 length: 15 amino acids. The CDR3 DNA sequence: TGTGCCAGCAGTTCCCAGGGGGCCATTTACACTGAAGCTTTCTTT. This translates into CASSSQGAIYTEAFF.